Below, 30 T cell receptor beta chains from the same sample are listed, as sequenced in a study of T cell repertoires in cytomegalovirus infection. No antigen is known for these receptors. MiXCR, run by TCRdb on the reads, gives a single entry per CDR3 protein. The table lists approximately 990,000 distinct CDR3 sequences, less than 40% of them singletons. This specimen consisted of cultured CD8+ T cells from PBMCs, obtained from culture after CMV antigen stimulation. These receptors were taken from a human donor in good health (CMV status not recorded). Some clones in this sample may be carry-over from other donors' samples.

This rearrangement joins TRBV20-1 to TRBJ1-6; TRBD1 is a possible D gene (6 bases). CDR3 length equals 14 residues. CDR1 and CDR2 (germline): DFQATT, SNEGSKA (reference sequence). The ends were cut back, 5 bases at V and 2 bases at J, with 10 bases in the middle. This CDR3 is CSAEGVAYNSPLHF. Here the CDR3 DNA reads TGCAGTGCTGAGGGGGTGGCCTATAATTCACCCCTCCACTTT.

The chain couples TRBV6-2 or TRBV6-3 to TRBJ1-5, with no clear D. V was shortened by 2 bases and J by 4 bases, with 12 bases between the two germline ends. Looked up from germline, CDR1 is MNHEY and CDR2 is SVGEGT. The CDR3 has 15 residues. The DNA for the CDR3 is TGTGCCAGCAGTTACCTCACAGATATTAATCAGCCCCAGCATTTT. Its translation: CASSYLTDINQPQHF.

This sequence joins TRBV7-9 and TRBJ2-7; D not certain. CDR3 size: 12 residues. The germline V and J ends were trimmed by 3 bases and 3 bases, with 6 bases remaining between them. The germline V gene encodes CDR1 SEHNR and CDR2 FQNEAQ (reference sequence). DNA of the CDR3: TGTGCCAGCAGCTTTGCCTACTACGAGCAGTACTTC. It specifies CASSFAYYEQYF.

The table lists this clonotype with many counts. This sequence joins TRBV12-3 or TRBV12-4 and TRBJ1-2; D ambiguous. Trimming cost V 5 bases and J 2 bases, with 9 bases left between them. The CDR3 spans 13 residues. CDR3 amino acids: CASSPTVNYGYTF. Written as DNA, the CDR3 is TGTGCCAGCAGTCCTACAGTAAACTATGGCTACACCTTC.

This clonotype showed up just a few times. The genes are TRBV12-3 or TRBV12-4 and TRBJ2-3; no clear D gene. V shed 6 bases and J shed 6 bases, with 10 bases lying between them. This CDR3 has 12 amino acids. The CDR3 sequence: CASSHLSDTQYF. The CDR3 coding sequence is TGTGCCAGCAGCCACCTGTCGGATACGCAGTATTTT.

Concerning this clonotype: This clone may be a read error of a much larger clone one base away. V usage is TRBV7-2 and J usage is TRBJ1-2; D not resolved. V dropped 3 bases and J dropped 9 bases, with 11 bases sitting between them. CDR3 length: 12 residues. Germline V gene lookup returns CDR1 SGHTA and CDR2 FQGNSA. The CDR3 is CASSFMTFSYTF. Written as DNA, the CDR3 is TGTGCCAGCAGCTTTATGACATTTAGCTACACCTTC.

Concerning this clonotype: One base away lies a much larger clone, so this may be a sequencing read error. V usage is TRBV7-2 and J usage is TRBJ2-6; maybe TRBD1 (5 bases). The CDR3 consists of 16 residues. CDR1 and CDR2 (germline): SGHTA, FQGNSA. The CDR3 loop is CASSFLRVGGADVLTF. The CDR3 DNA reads TGTGCCAGCAGCTTTCTAAGGGTGGGTGGGGCCGACGTCCTGACTTTC.

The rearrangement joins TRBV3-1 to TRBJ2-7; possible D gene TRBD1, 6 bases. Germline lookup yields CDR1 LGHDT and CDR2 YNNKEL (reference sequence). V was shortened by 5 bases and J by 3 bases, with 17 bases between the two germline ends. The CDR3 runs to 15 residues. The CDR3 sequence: CASSSRWGPNYEQYV. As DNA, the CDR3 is TGTGCCAGCAGCTCGCGCTGGGGGCCAAACTACGAGCAGTACGTC.

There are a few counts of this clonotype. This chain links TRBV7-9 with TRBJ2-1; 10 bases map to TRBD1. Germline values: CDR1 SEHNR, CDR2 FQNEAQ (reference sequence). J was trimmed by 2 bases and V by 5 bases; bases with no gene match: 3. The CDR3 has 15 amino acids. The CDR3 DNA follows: TGTGCCAGCAGCGTGACAGGGGGCACCTACAATGAGCAGTTCTTC. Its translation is CASSVTGGTYNEQFF.

The CDR3 DNA reads TGTGCTAGTGGTTTGGCCCCCGGGACAGGGTACACCGGGGAGCTGTTTTTT. Translating it yields CASGLAPGTGYTGELFF. The V gene is TRBV12-5, the J gene TRBJ2-2; 9 bases align to TRBD1. The V gene end was trimmed by 1 base and the J gene end by 3 bases; junction bases not matched to a gene: 6. The CDR3 runs to 17 residues. Germline CDR1 reads LGHNT; CDR2 reads FRNRAP. Looking up the rest from reference TRBV12-5 and TRBJ2-2 gives the full variable domain: DARVTQTPRHKVTEMGQEVTMRCQPILGHNTVFWYRQTMMQGLELLAYFRNRAPLDDSGMPKDRFSAEMPDATLATLKIQPSEPRDSAVYFCASGLAPGTGYTGELFFGEGSRLTVL.

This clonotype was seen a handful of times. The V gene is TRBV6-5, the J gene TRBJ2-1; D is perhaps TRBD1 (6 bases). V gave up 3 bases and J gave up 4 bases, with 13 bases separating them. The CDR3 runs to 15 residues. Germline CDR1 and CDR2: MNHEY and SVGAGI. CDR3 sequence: CASSYRSQGYNEQFF. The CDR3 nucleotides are TGTGCCAGCAGTTATCGTTCACAGGGATACAATGAGCAGTTCTTC.

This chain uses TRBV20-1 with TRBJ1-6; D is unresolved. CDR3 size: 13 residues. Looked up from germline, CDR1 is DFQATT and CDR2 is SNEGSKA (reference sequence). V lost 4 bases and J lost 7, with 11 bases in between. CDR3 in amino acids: CSANDGGNSPLHF. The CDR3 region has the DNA TGCAGTGCTAATGACGGCGGAAATTCACCCCTCCACTTT.

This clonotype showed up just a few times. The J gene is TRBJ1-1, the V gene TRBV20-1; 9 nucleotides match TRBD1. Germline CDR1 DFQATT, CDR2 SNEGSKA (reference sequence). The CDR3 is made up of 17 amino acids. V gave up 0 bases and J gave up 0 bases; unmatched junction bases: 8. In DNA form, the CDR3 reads TGCAGTGCTAGAGACCCGGACAGGGGTTTGATGAACACTGAAGCTTTCTTT. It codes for CSARDPDRGLMNTEAFF.

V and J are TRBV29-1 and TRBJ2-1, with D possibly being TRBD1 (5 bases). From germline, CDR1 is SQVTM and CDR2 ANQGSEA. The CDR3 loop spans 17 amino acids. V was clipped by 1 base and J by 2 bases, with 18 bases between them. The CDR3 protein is CSVEGARARFPYNEQFF. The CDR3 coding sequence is TGCAGCGTTGAAGGGGCCAGGGCCCGGTTCCCCTACAATGAGCAGTTCTTC.

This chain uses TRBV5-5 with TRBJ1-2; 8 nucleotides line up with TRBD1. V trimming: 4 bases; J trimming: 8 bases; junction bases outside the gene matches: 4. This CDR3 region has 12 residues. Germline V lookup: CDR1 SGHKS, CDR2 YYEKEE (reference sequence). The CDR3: CASSDGQGGYTF. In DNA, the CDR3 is TGTGCCAGCAGCGATGGACAGGGCGGCTACACCTTC.

CDR3 amino acids: CSVEPTDLPGYGYTF. The CDR3 DNA follows: TGCAGCGTAGAACCGACGGACCTCCCGGGCTATGGCTACACCTTC. The chain combines TRBV29-1 with TRBJ1-2, with no clear D. The CDR3 loop spans 15 amino acids. Trimming removed 6 bases from V and 4 bases from J, with 21 bases in between. CDR1 is SQVTM, CDR2 ANQGSEA, per germline. The whole variable domain, remainder taken from reference TRBV29-1 and TRBJ1-2, is SAVISQKPSRDICQRGTSLTIQCQVDSQVTMMFWYRQQPGQSLTLIATANQGSEATYESGFVIDKFPISRPNLTFSTLTVSNMSPEDSSIYLCSVEPTDLPGYGYTFGSGTRLTVV.

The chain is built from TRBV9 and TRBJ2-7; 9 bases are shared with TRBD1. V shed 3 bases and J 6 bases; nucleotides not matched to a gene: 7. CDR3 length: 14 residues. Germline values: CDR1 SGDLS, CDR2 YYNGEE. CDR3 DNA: TGTGCCAGCAGCGACGGGACAGGGATATCCGAGCAGTACTTC. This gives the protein CASSDGTGISEQYF.

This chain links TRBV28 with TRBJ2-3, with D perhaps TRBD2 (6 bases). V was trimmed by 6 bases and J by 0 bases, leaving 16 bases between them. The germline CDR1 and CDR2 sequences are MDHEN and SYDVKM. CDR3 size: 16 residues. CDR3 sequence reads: CASSLAAGPSTDTQYF. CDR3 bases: TGTGCCAGCAGCCTGGCGGCGGGGCCTAGCACAGATACGCAGTATTTT.

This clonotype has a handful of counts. The CDR3 DNA reads as TGCAGCGTTGAATTGCGAGCGGAGACCCAGTACTTC. Amino acids: CSVELRAETQYF. This sequence joins TRBV29-1 and TRBJ2-5; no firm D call. V lost 2 bases and J lost 5, with 9 bases in between. CDR1 and CDR2 from the germline V gene are SQVTM and ANQGSEA. The CDR3 extends over 12 amino acids.

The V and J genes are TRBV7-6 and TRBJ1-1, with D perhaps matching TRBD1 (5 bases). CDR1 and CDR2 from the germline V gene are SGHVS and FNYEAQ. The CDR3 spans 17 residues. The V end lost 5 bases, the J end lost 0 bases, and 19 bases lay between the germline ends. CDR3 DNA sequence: TGTGCCAGCAGCCCACCGGGGGAGCACGTTTTGAACACTGAAGCTTTCTTT. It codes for CASSPPGEHVLNTEAFF.

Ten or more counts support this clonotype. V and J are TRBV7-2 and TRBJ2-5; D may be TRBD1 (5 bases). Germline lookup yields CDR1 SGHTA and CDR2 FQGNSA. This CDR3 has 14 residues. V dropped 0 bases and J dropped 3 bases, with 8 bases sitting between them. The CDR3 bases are TGTGCCAGCAGCTTAGCAGGGGTGGAAGAGACCCAGTACTTC. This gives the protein CASSLAGVEETQYF.

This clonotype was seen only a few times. CDR3 sequence: CASSPRTSGNEQFF. In DNA form, the CDR3 reads TGTGCCAGTAGTCCCCGGACTAGCGGAAATGAGCAGTTCTTC. V is TRBV19 and J is TRBJ2-1; 10 nucleotides agree with TRBD2. CDR1 LNHDA and CDR2 SQIVND come from the germline V gene (reference sequence). This CDR3 spans 14 amino acids. Trimming cost V 5 bases and J 7 bases; bases outside gene matches: 5.

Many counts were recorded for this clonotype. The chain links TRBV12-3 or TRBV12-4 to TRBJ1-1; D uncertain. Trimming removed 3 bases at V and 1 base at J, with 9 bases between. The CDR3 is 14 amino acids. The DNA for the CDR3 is TGTGCCAGCAGTTTCCCAGGACGGAACACTGAAGCTTTCTTT. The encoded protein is CASSFPGRNTEAFF.

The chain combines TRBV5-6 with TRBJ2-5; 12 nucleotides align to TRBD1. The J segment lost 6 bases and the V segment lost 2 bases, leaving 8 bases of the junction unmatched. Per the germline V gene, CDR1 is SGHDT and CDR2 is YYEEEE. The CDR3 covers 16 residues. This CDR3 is CASSFGGTGGAKTQYF. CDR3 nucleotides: TGTGCCAGCAGCTTTGGAGGGACAGGGGGCGCGAAGACCCAGTACTTC.

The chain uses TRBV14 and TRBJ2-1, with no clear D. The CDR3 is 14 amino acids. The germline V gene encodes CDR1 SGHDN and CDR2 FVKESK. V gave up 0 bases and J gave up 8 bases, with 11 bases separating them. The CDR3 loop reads CASSQEAVMDEQFF. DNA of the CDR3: TGTGCCAGCAGCCAAGAGGCAGTAATGGATGAGCAGTTCTTC. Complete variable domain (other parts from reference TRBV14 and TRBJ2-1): EAGVTQFPSHSVIEKGQTVTLRCDPISGHDNLYWYRRVMGKEIKFLLHFVKESKQDESGMPNNRFLAERTGGTYSTLKVQPAELEDSGVYFCASSQEAVMDEQFFGPGTRLTVL.

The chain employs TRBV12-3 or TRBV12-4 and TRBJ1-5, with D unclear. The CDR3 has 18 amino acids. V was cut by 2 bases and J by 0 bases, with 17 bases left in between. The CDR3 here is CASSLSSDGQVSNQPQHF. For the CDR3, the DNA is TGTGCCAGCAGTTTATCCTCGGACGGGCAGGTTAGCAATCAGCCCCAGCATTTT.

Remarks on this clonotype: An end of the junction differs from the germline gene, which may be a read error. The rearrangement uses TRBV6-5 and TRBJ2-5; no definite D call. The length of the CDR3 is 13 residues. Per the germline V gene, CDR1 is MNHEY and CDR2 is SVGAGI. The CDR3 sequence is CVSSLSVKETQYF. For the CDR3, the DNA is TGTGTCAGCAGTTTGTCGGTGAAAGAGACCCAGTACTTC.

CDR3 residues: CSARTGPSTGELFF. The CDR3 nucleotides are TGCAGTGCTCGGACAGGGCCATCGACCGGGGAGCTGTTTTTT. V gene TRBV20-1 combines with J gene TRBJ2-2; 8 bases fit TRBD1. The CDR3 runs to 14 residues. Germline-derived CDR1 and CDR2 are DFQATT and SNEGSKA (reference sequence). V lost 5 bases to trimming and J lost 5 bases; unmatched junction nucleotides: 7.

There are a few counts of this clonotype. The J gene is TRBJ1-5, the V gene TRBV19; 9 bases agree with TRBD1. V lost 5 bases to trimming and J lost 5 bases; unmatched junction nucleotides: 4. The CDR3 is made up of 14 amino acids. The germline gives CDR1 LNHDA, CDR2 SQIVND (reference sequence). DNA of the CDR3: TGTGCCAGTAGTTTCCGACAGGGGGATCAGCCCCAGCATTTT. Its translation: CASSFRQGDQPQHF.

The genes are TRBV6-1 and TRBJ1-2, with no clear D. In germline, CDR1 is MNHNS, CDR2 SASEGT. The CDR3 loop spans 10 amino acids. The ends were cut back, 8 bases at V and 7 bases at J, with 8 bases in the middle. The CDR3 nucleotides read TGTGCCAGCCGGAACGGTGGCTACACCTTC. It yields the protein CASRNGGYTF.